The T cell receptor (beta chain) under discussion was sequenced for a study of cytomegalovirus exposure and HLA in healthy donors. Sequenced by immunoSEQ multiplex PCR; TCRdb stores in-frame clones only, minus some. The sample contains about 160,000 clones, roughly 91% of which appear only once. V lost 0 bases to trimming and J lost 4 bases; unmatched junction nucleotides: 3. Germline V lookup: CDR1 WNHNN, CDR2 SYGVQD (reference sequence). This CDR3 is built from 15 residues. Input material: PBMCs. The TCR originated in a man between 18 and 35 years old in good health and CMV-seropositive. The chain has TRBV10-1 and TRBJ2-7, with TRBD2 identical over 10 bases. The CDR3 spells CASSESLAGEYEQYF. In nucleotides, the CDR3 is TGCGCCAGCAGTGAGTCCCTAGCGGGAGAGTACGAGCAGTACTTC.